This TCR beta chain was profiled in a study of T cells after yellow fever vaccination. Only a few counts were recorded for this clonotype. MiXCR was run by TCRdb on the 5' RACE reads, yielding one entry per CDR3 protein. The data show roughly 500,000 distinct CDR3 sequences, around 21% seen once. The CDR3 covers 15 residues. The germline V gene encodes CDR1 SGHRS and CDR2 YFSETQ. With 0 bases removed from V and 3 bases from J, the gap between germline ends came to 10 bases. The chain couples TRBV5-1 to TRBJ1-5; D gene ambiguous. The TCR sequence derives from a man aged 30 to 45 who received the YFV17D yellow fever vaccine. Sequenced here: PBMCs, sampled 15 days after the yellow fever booster vaccination. CDR3 nucleotide sequence: TGCGCCAGCAGCTTGGACGGGGTGGTCAATCAGCCCCAGCATTTT. Amino acid sequence: CASSLDGVVNQPQHF.